These T cell receptor beta chains were read from a single sample in a study of blood T cell repertoires in COVID-19. The repertoire was sequenced with immunoSEQ multiplex PCR; TCRdb's copy has only in-frame clones and lacks some. This table has some 100,000 clones, approximately 86% appearing once. Sequenced: peripheral blood. The receptors stem from a woman aged 55-75 years with acute or convalescent COVID-19. The conserved cysteine and the conserved F or W are not part of the CDR3 here.

v_gene	j_gene	CDR3aa
TRBV27	TRBJ2-2	ASRLRDGNTGELF
TRBV7-9	TRBJ1-2	ASSFNREGYT
TRBV28	TRBJ1-2	ASSPGFRGYT
TRBV6-1	TRBJ2-1	ASSETPGTSGNNEQF
TRBV4-2	TRBJ2-2	ASSQGTLAGMNTGELF
TRBV29-1	TRBJ1-2	SVESQGALANYGYT
TRBV24-1	TRBJ1-1	ATSLGGRGKAF
TRBV19	TRBJ1-3	ASSPLWGKGEGSGNTIY
TRBV15	TRBJ1-3	ATSRTSGQGRYTIY
TRBV2	TRBJ1-5	ASSVGQDRNQPQH
TRBV6-5	TRBJ2-7	ASKRDILLYEQY
TRBV5-1	TRBJ2-5	ASSLGAGLETQY
TRBV19	TRBJ1-3	ASSLTGSGNTIY
TRBV7-8	TRBJ2-2	ASSSRPPGGTGELF
TRBV3-1/TRBV3-2	TRBJ1-4	ASRQQGATNEKLF
TRBV7-9	TRBJ2-4	ASSSSVSRNIQY
TRBV15	TRBJ2-5	ATSRVGRETQY
TRBV29-1	TRBJ2-7	SVGTSGRGSDEQY
TRBV12-3/TRBV12-4	TRBJ2-1	ASSLGAWDEQF
TRBV6-7	TRBJ1-1	ASRVGGPFATEAF
TRBV18	TRBJ1-1	ASSPTGERTEAF
TRBV15	TRBJ2-1	ATSRAGAGYNEQF
TRBV11-2	TRBJ2-1	ASSPRGWGEQF
TRBV9	TRBJ2-2	ASSVEGNTGELF
TRBV7-9	TRBJ2-1	ASSAPRGYNEQF
TRBV14	TRBJ2-3	ASSHRSVDTDTQY
TRBV5-4	TRBJ1-2	ASSSPGQGAMGYT
TRBV23-1	TRBJ2-5	ASSLGTGQSGQETQY
TRBV28	TRBJ2-7	AASRGFYEQY
TRBV10-2	TRBJ2-1	ASSGWVGSGGTNEQF
TRBV6-5	TRBJ2-2	ASSYPRQGIRELF
TRBV27	TRBJ1-5	ASSFVGLNQPQH
TRBV6-6	TRBJ1-2	ASRPTGYGYT
TRBV4-2	TRBJ2-7	ASSQHRATSGEQY
TRBV9	TRBJ1-3	ASSTGQAGNTIY
TRBV7-6	TRBJ2-5	ASSLAAGWKETQY
TRBV19	TRBJ1-4	ASSPNRGSVLTNEKLF
TRBV28	TRBJ2-7	ASSSPTGYRNEQY
TRBV3-1/TRBV3-2	TRBJ2-2	ASSDSTGELF
TRBV5-1	TRBJ2-1	ASSAWGSGSSSSYNEQF
TRBV11-3	TRBJ1-1	ASSLGSFDTEAF
TRBV13	TRBJ2-3	ASSPLGQGSGTDTQY
TRBV3-1/TRBV3-2	TRBJ1-2	ASSSRGGYT